This is a list of T cell receptor beta chains from one sample in a study of blood T cells in healthy people across ages. TCRdb passed the 5' RACE reads through MiXCR, listing each CDR3 protein once. The repertoire holds approximately 1,000,000 distinct CDR3 sequences, with more than 35% as singletons. Input material: blood. Receptors were obtained from an older woman in good health. CDR3s include the opening cysteine and the closing phenylalanine or tryptophan. A D gene is named only where the DNA matches it firmly. The size entry is marked missing in some rows and otherwise reads once, few, many or a size class.

>TRBV7-9|TRBJ2-7|NA|NA
CASSHDGSSYEQYF
TGTGCCAGCAGCCATGACGGGAGCTCCTACGAGCAGTACTTC
>TRBV27|TRBJ2-5|NA|NA
CASSPTGNQETQYF
TGTGCCAGCAGTCCCACAGGAAATCAAGAGACCCAGTACTTC
>TRBV6-2/TRBV6-3|TRBJ2-5|NA|TRBD2
CASSDASGTMLKTQYF
TGTGCCAGCAGTGACGCTAGCGGGACGATGTTAAAGACCCAGTACTTC
>TRBV28|TRBJ2-7|NA|NA
CASSFATAGRLYEQYF
TGTGCCAGCAGTTTTGCCACGGCAGGGAGACTTTACGAGCAGTACTTC
>TRBV5-6|TRBJ2-5|NA|NA
CAGSLMSSETQYF
TGTGCCGGCAGCTTGATGAGCTCGGAGACCCAGTACTTC
>TRBV5-1|TRBJ2-3|NA|TRBD1
CASSQGGQGTTDTQYF
TGCGCCAGCAGCCAAGGGGGACAGGGGACCACAGATACGCAGTATTTT
>TRBV6-1|TRBJ1-1|few|NA
CASSAGRFSEAFF
TGTGCCAGCAGTGCGGGCCGCTTCTCTGAAGCTTTCTTT
>TRBV6-1|TRBJ2-7|NA|NA
CASTGGQSYEQYF
TGTGCCAGCACGGGGGGACAGAGCTACGAGCAGTACTTC
>TRBV24-1|TRBJ1-4|few|NA
CAGPGPTNEKLFF
TGTGCCGGACCGGGTCCAACTAATGAAAAACTGTTTTTT
>TRBV28|TRBJ1-1|NA|NA
CACSLSGASNTEAFF
TGTGCCTGCAGTTTATCCGGGGCCTCGAACACTGAAGCTTTCTTT
>TRBV27|TRBJ2-7|few|TRBD1
CASSLSGTVSYEQYF
TGTGCCAGCAGTTTATCGGGGACAGTCTCCTACGAGCAGTACTTC
>TRBV9|TRBJ2-5|NA|NA
CASSEGVAQIQETQYF
TGTGCCAGCAGCGAGGGGGTAGCACAGATCCAAGAGACCCAGTACTTC
>TRBV9|TRBJ2-4|few|NA
CASSVSGANIQYF
TGTGCCAGCAGCGTTTCAGGTGCAAACATTCAGTACTTC
>TRBV7-6|TRBJ2-1|few|TRBD2
CASSLQTSGSYNEQFF
TGTGCCAGCAGCCTCCAGACTAGCGGCTCCTACAATGAGCAGTTCTTC
>TRBV20-1|TRBJ2-7|NA|NA
CSARAEAYQKQYF
TGCAGTGCTAGAGCCGAGGCCTACCAAAAGCAGTACTTC
>TRBV6-5|TRBJ2-7|few|TRBD1
CASSSDRGGSYEQYF
TGTGCCAGCAGTTCCGACAGGGGAGGCTCCTACGAGCAGTACTTC
>TRBV6-2/TRBV6-3|TRBJ2-7|NA|NA
CASSYPPNYEQYF
TGTGCCAGCAGTTACCCCCCGAATTACGAGCAGTACTTC
>TRBV28|TRBJ2-7|few|NA
CASSLSELVSYEQYF
TGTGCCAGCAGTTTATCCGAACTAGTTAGCTACGAGCAGTACTTC
>TRBV15|TRBJ2-7|NA|TRBD1
CATSRDGTGDRYEQYF
TGTGCCACCAGCAGAGATGGAACAGGGGACCGCTACGAGCAGTACTTC
>TRBV9|TRBJ2-7|NA|TRBD1
CASSATGGTYEQYF
TGTGCCAGCAGCGCAACAGGGGGAACTTACGAGCAGTACTTC
>TRBV27|TRBJ2-5|NA|NA
CASSSSFPRRVQETQYF
TGTGCCAGCAGTTCCTCGTTCCCTCGGAGGGTCCAAGAGACCCAGTACTTC
>TRBV7-3|TRBJ2-1|NA|NA
CASSSLIGGEQFF
TGTGCCAGCAGCTCCCTTATCGGTGGCGAGCAGTTCTTC
>TRBV10-3|TRBJ2-5|few|NA
CAISGGPEAQYF
TGTGCCATCAGCGGGGGTCCGGAGGCCCAGTACTTC
>TRBV7-3|TRBJ2-4|NA|TRBD1
CASSPHRGRIGKNIQYF
TGTGCCAGCAGCCCACACAGGGGGCGAATTGGCAAAAACATTCAGTACTTC
>TRBV7-8|TRBJ2-1|few|NA
CASSLAGGKEQFF
TGTGCCAGCAGCCTCGCAGGCGGGAAGGAGCAGTTCTTC
>TRBV6-5|TRBJ1-1|NA|NA
CASSYRVGTEAFF
TGTGCCAGCAGTTACCGGGTGGGCACTGAAGCTTTCTTT
>TRBV6-1|TRBJ1-5|NA|NA
CASSTFYSNQPQHF
TGTGCCAGCAGTACTTTTTATAGCAATCAGCCCCAGCATTTT
>TRBV12-1|TRBJ2-7|few|NA
CASSPRGAGSLGEQYF
TGTGCCAGCAGCCCCCGAGGAGCGGGGTCTCTAGGCGAGCAGTACTTC
>TRBV20-1|TRBJ2-3|NA|NA
CSARPLNLANPTDTQYF
TGCAGTGCTAGGCCCCTAAACCTAGCGAACCCCACAGATACGCAGTATTTT
>TRBV30|TRBJ2-7|NA|TRBD1
CAWSVNGQEMYF
TGTGCCTGGAGTGTAAACGGACAGGAAATGTACTTC
>TRBV20-1|TRBJ1-5|NA|NA
CSASDGSNQPQHF
TGCAGTGCTAGCGATGGGAGCAATCAGCCCCAGCATTTT
>TRBV11-2|TRBJ2-7|NA|NA
CASSLEGGSQGDEQYF
TGTGCCAGCAGCTTAGAAGGGGGGAGTCAAGGGGACGAGCAGTACTTC
>TRBV20-1|TRBJ2-1|few|TRBD2
CSARWGGSRNEQFF
TGCAGTGCTAGATGGGGCGGGAGCCGGAATGAGCAGTTCTTC
>TRBV27|TRBJ2-1|NA|NA
CTSSFDLSYNEQFF
TGTACCAGCAGTTTTGACCTCTCCTACAATGAGCAGTTCTTC
>TRBV10-2|TRBJ1-1|once|NA
CASSDLVSVNTEAFF
TGCGCCAGCAGTGATTTGGTCAGCGTAAACACTGAAGCTTTCTTT
>TRBV4-1|TRBJ1-4|many|TRBD1
CASSQERMTGRDEKLFF
TGCGCCAGCAGCCAAGAGAGGATGACAGGGCGTGATGAAAAACTGTTTTTT
>TRBV6-1|TRBJ2-4|NA|NA
CASSEVGRGAIPNLAKNIQYF
TGTGCCAGCAGTGAAGTCGGTAGGGGGGCGATTCCTAACCTAGCCAAAAACATTCAGTACTTC
>TRBV7-9|TRBJ2-1|NA|NA
CASSSTGTSSYNEQFF
TGTGCCAGCAGCTCTACAGGCACTTCTTCCTACAATGAGCAGTTCTTC
>TRBV7-9|TRBJ2-7|NA|NA
CASSLGRTGVPEQYF
TGTGCCAGCAGCTTAGGTCGGACTGGCGTTCCCGAGCAGTACTTC
>TRBV20-1|TRBJ2-3|NA|NA
CSAGGDTDTQYF
TGCAGCGCCGGGGGTGACACAGATACGCAGTATTTT
>TRBV4-2|TRBJ2-2|NA|NA
CASSQGERENTGELFF
TGTGCCAGCAGCCAAGGGGAACGGGAGAACACCGGGGAGCTGTTTTTT
>TRBV11-2|TRBJ1-4|few|NA
CASSSYRAIGEKLFF
TGTGCCAGCAGTAGTTACAGGGCAATTGGTGAAAAACTGTTTTTT
>TRBV7-9|TRBJ2-1|few|TRBD2
CASSFRPLLSGRGEQFF
TGTGCCAGCAGCTTTAGGCCCCTCCTGAGCGGGAGGGGTGAGCAGTTCTTC
>TRBV20-1|TRBJ2-7|NA|NA
CSVLRAAEQYF
TGCAGTGTACTCAGGGCCGCCGAGCAGTACTTC
>TRBV29-1|TRBJ2-1|few|TRBD1
CSVVGQGAYNEQFF
TGCAGCGTTGTGGGGCAGGGGGCCTACAATGAGCAGTTCTTC
>TRBV2|TRBJ2-3|few|NA
CASRRDQGDTQYF
TGTGCCAGCAGGCGGGACCAAGGAGATACGCAGTATTTT
>TRBV5-1|TRBJ2-7|NA|TRBD2
CASSFRLAGCPAGCEQYF
TGCGCCAGCAGCTTTCGTCTAGCGGGATGCCCGGCCGGGTGCGAGCAGTACTTC
>TRBV29-1|TRBJ1-5|once|TRBD1
CSGDRGLLIGNQPQHF
TGCAGTGGCGACAGGGGGCTTTTAATTGGCAATCAGCCCCAGCATTTT
>TRBV5-1|TRBJ2-7|NA|TRBD1
CASSLTGGNVYEQYF
TGCGCCAGCAGCTTGACAGGGGGTAATGTCTACGAGCAGTACTTC
>TRBV12-5|TRBJ2-3|few|TRBD2
CASGRGGADTQYF
TGTGCTAGTGGTCGCGGGGGGGCAGATACGCAGTATTTT
>TRBV2|TRBJ2-7|NA|NA
CASSEVGRQARSDEQYF
TGTGCCAGCAGTGAAGTGGGCAGACAGGCCCGGTCCGACGAGCAGTACTTC
>TRBV10-3|TRBJ2-1|NA|TRBD2
CAIKPGLAGGEQFF
TGTGCCATCAAACCGGGACTAGCGGGAGGTGAGCAGTTCTTC